This is a list of T cell receptor beta chains from one sample in a study of metastatic and nonmetastatic thyroid tumors. MiXCR reprocessed the PCR reads for TCRdb. The data contain approximately 79,000 clones, around 9.2% of them singletons. The sequenced sample was blood. These receptors were taken from a female donor with papillary thyroid cancer or a benign thyroid nodule (not recorded which). Some clones in this sample may be carry-over from other donors' samples. Both conserved end residues are part of each CDR3. A D gene is named only where the DNA matches it firmly. A clone size is listed for some rows: how often the clone was seen (once, few, many), or a class if it is expanded.

J gene	D gene	V gene	clone size	CDR3 protein	CDR3 DNA
TRBJ2-7	NA	TRBV4-1	many	CASSQDRASSYEQYF	TGCGCCAGCAGCCAAGATCGGGCGAGCTCCTACGAGCAGTACTTC
TRBJ2-5	NA	TRBV3-1	many	CASSQVWGGETQYF	TGTGCCAGCAGCCAAGTGTGGGGTGGCGAGACCCAGTACTTC
TRBJ1-4	NA	TRBV7-6	many	CASSLVHREKLFF	TGTGCCAGCAGCTTAGTACACCGAGAAAAACTGTTTTTT
TRBJ1-2	NA	TRBV7-2	many	CASSLEGFNYGYTF	TGTGCCAGCAGCTTAGAGGGGTTTAACTATGGCTACACCTTC
TRBJ2-3	NA	TRBV20-1	few	CSADWESDTQYF	TGCAGTGCCGATTGGGAGTCAGATACGCAGTATTTT
TRBJ1-5	NA	TRBV6-1	many	CASSQGRNQPQHF	TGTGCCAGCAGCCAAGGGAGAAATCAGCCCCAGCATTTT
TRBJ2-3	TRBD2	TRBV15	many	CATSTLGGRNTQYF	TGTGCCACCAGCACCCTGGGGGGGAGAAATACGCAGTATTTT
TRBJ2-7	NA	TRBV4-1	many	CASSQPGPTPYEQYF	TGCGCCAGCAGCCAACCGGGACCTACTCCCTACGAGCAGTACTTC
TRBJ2-5	NA	TRBV6-5	many	CASSYAGRGTQYF	TGTGCCAGCAGTTACGCGGGCCGGGGGACCCAGTACTTC
TRBJ1-1	NA	TRBV27	few	CASSPLTGRAEAFF	TGTGCCAGCAGTCCTTTGACAGGCCGGGCTGAAGCTTTCTTT
TRBJ2-7	NA	TRBV19	NA	CASSYYPAGEHYF	TGTGCCAGTAGTTATTACCCTGCGGGCGAGCATTACTTC
TRBJ2-2	NA	TRBV3-1	medium-sized	CASSQGGDYTGELFF	TGTGCCAGCAGCCAAGGGGGGGACTACACCGGGGAGCTGTTTTTT
TRBJ1-2	TRBD1	TRBV7-9	many	CASSSGGTGGYGYTF	TGTGCCAGCAGCTCAGGGGGGACAGGGGGCTATGGCTACACCTTC
TRBJ2-7	TRBD2	TRBV18	many	CASSPPAGGYEQYF	TGTGCCAGCTCACCACCTGCGGGGGGCTACGAGCAGTACTTC
TRBJ1-1	TRBD1	TRBV12-3/TRBV12-4	many	CASSSRQGYTEAFF	TGTGCCAGCAGTTCACGACAGGGGTACACTGAAGCTTTCTTT
TRBJ1-1	NA	TRBV30	many	CAWSDSVKNTEAFF	TGTGCCTGGAGTGACAGCGTGAAGAACACTGAAGCTTTCTTT
TRBJ1-4	NA	TRBV6-1	few	CASTERGTGEKLFF	TGTGCCAGCACCGAGAGGGGGACGGGTGAAAAACTGTTTTTT
TRBJ1-1	NA	TRBV11-3	many	CASSLGGSGASEAFF	TGTGCCAGCAGCTTAGGGGGGTCAGGGGCGTCTGAAGCTTTCTTT
TRBJ2-3	NA	TRBV27	many	CASSLSRADTQYF	TGTGCCAGCAGTTTATCGCGGGCAGATACGCAGTATTTT
TRBJ2-6	NA	TRBV6-2/TRBV6-3	NA	CASRYTASSFVSGANVLTF	TGTGCCAGCAGATATACCGCCTCTAGCTTCGTCTCTGGGGCCAACGTCCTGACTTTC